This TCR beta chain comes out of a study of early T cells in non-severe SARS-CoV-2 infection. Individually, cDNA molecules had unique molecular identifiers attached to them. TCRdb itself ran the 5' RACE reads through MiXCR, one entry per CDR3 protein. Of more than 65,000 distinct CDR3 sequences detected, 9% to 15% appear once; the ten largest clones hold roughly 3.9%. The V and J ends lost 2 bases and 10 bases respectively, with 15 bases between them. This CDR3 comprises 14 residues. Per germline, CDR1 DFQATT and CDR2 SNEGSKA (reference sequence). The rearrangement uses TRBV20-1 and TRBJ1-6; a weak D match, TRBD1 (5 bases). The source material was whole blood. The receptor's source is an adult who was a healthcare worker with PCR-confirmed SARS-CoV-2 infection or an uninfected control (not recorded which). The CDR3: CSARLGRPMSPLHF. CDR3 bases: TGCAGTGCTAGACTGGGACGCCCTATGTCACCCCTCCACTTT.